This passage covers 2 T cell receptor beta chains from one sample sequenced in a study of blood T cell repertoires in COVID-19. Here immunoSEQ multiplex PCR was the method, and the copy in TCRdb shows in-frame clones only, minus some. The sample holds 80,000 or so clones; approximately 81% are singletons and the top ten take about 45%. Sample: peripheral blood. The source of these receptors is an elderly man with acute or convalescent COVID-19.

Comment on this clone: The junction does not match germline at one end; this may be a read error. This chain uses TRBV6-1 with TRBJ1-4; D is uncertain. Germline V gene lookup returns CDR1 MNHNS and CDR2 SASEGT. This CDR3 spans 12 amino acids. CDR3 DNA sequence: TGTGCCAGCAGCGAAGAAGGGAGAAAACTGTTTTTT. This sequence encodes CASSEEGRKLFF.

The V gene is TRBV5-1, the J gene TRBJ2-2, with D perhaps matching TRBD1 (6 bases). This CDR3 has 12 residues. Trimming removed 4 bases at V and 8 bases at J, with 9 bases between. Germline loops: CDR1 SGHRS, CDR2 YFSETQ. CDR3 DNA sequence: TGCGCCAGCAGCCAAGGGGGAGGGGAGCTGTTTTTT. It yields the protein CASSQGGGELFF.